This T cell receptor (beta chain) was profiled in a study of graft-versus-host responses after intestinal transplantation listed by TCRdb under 2021. Study-wide context: Multivisceral, liver-intestinal, or isolated intestinal transplants were received by the recipients. Every recipient was given anti-thymocyte globulin induction, then maintenance tacrolimus and steroids for around three years. Bulk TCR-beta CDR3 sequencing was used to track graft-versus-host and host-versus-graft alloreactive T cell clones in the graft, circulation and bone marrow after intestinal transplantation. To identify alloreactive clones, pre-transplant mixed lymphocyte reaction products were sequenced and then compared with unstimulated pre-transplant donor and recipient T cells. A cohort of approximately 24 intestinal transplant recipients, including one retransplant, was enrolled, and 3 patients lacking pretransplant specimens were excluded. A peak of at least 4% donor T cells among recipient peripheral blood mononuclear cells was the definition used for donor T cell macrochimerism. Rather than going through the commercial service, samples from three later patients were sequenced in-house on an Illumina MiSeq and processed with MiXCR.

Preparation of the library involved the immunoSEQ multiplex PCR assay. For most patients, genomic DNA was isolated with the Qiagen DNeasy Blood and Tissue Kit and sent frozen to Adaptive Biotechnologies for TCR sequencing. For most patients, genomic DNA was subjected to high-throughput TCR-beta CDR3 sequencing by Adaptive Biotechnologies. Per the original workflow: TCR sequencing data were retrieved from Adaptive's ImmunoSEQ software for about 17 patients, whereas three other patients were processed with MiXCR and VDJtools. To correct CD4 versus CD8 sorting errors, any sequence found in both subsets at a frequency ratio below 5:1 was removed. CDR3 nucleotide sequences shared between donor and recipient were removed because their origin could not be assigned. At least 2-fold expansion over unstimulated cells and a minimum CFSE-low frequency of 0.002% (template counts) or 0.001% (read counts) were required for clones to be classified as alloreactive. Clones were considered mappable if detected in sequenced pre-transplant spleen, lymph node, or MLR CFSE-low populations of the donor or recipient. Cumulative frequency of alloreactive clones was calculated as a percentage of all sequences weighted by copy number. Not all clones reach the TCRdb copy of this immuneACCESS table, which keeps in-frame sequences only. Checked studies attribute under half of the gap to unresolved V genes and leave the rest unexplained. V and J calls and clone size are those listed in that table; D and trimming were worked out from the DNA. Recorded for this sample are about 120,000 clones; less than 95% of them occurred a single time. The ten largest clones add up to about 0.18% of the sample.

The investigation overall reported the following: Conclusions were limited by the relatively low number and heterogeneity of intestinal transplant patients. High GvH to HvG T cell clonal ratios were observed in the allografts of patients with donor T cell macrochimerism. GvH clones were detected in recipient bone marrow, and some appeared earlier in ileal mucosa or blood, consistent with an intestinal mucosal origin. Early after transplant, peak levels of circulating GvH clones were associated with declines in HvG clones.

Remarks on this clone: The clone's antigen remains unknown. No much larger clone is present one base from it, and per-base qualities are unavailable.

Sample time point, as interpreted from the label and publication: cells obtained before transplantation from donor or recipient. CD3+CD4+ and CD3+CD8+ populations were FACS-sorted from unstimulated pre-transplant donor and recipient cells taken from spleen or lymph nodes. Trimming removed 8 bases from V and 3 bases from J; the gene matches leave 15 bases unexplained. The CDR3 has 16 amino acids, counting the end cysteine and phenylalanine. The read is trimmed to its CDR3 DNA, 48 bases read in frame from base 1. CDR1 and CDR2, looked up from the germline V gene, are MDHEN and SYDVKM. This clonotype was sampled from a human donor who received an intestinal transplant. The rearrangement combines TRBV28 with TRBJ2-7, and 8 junctional nucleotides match TRBD1. The material sequenced was unstimulated CD4+ T cells sorted from spleen or lymph node cells, taken before intestinal transplant. CDR3 loop: CASSFERRQGNYEQYF. The DNA reads TGTGCCAGCTCCTTTGAGAGAAGACAGGGGAACTACGAGCAGTACTTC.